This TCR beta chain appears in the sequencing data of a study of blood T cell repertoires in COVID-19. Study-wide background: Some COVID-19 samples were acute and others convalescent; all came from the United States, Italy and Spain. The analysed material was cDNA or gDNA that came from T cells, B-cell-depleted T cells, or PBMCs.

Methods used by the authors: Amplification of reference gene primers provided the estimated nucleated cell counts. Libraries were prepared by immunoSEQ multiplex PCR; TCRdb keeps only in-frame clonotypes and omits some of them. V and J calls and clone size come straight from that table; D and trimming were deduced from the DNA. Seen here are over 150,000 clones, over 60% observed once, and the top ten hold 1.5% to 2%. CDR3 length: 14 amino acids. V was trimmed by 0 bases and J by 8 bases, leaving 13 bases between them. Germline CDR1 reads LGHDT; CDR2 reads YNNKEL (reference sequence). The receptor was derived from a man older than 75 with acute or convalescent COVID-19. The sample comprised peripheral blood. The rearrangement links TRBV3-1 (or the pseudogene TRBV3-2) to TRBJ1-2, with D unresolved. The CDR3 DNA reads TGTGCCAGCAGCCAAGAGTCGCCAGCGCGGGGCTACACCTTC. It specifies CASSQESPARGYTF.